This TCR beta chain was profiled in a study of shared clonotypes between healthy human individuals. Overall study results and limits: When compared with the clonotypes that were shared by all four sorted-subset donors, the non-shared clonotypes turned out to have lower generation probabilities. Clonotype sharing across several donors was observed for 4% to 6.5% of naive CD4 clonotypes.

This CDR3 is 11 amino acids long. Germline V gene sequence: CDR1 MNHNS, CDR2 SASEGT. V was trimmed by 7 bases and J by 5 bases, leaving 9 bases between them. Concerning this clone: No antigen is known for it.

Profiled with immunoSEQ multiplex PCR; TCRdb holds only in-frame clones, not every one. Among about 820,000 clones listed, around 92% were seen once. Cells designated naive CD8 were CD45RO-negative and were positively selected for CCR7, with terminally differentiated effector memory CD45RA+ cells excluded. The sample taken for sequencing was naive CD8+ T cells sorted from blood. This chain links TRBV6-1 with TRBJ2-7; D not resolved. This TCR derives from a man between 25 and 39 years old in good health. CDR3 amino acids: CASMELDEQYF. The CDR3 DNA reads TGTGCCAGCATGGAGTTGGACGAGCAGTACTTC.